One sample yielded the 4 T cell receptor beta chains listed below, sequenced in a study of post-analysis software for immune sequencing data. General observations from the study: Controls showed lower frequencies than patients for 5 or 6 TRBV segments, and TRBV5-6, TRBV5-1 and TRBV20-1 were among these.

These receptors are not linked to any known antigen. Presence of unique molecular identifiers characterized the TCR beta cDNA libraries. Via MiXCR, TCRdb re-called the PCR reads, giving one row per CDR3 protein. The sample includes more than 350,000 distinct CDR3 sequences, approximately 37% of them seen just once. Specimen: blood. These receptors originate from a girl aged 2 to 9 with multiple sclerosis.

The table lists this clonotype with a few counts. The chain carries TRBV5-1 and TRBJ2-3; tentatively, D is TRBD2 (7 bases). V was cut by 0 bases and J by 3 bases, with 14 bases left in between. This CDR3 has 16 amino acids. CDR1 is SGHRS and CDR2 is YFSETQ in the germline V gene. This CDR3 is CASSLEPGGLTDTQYF. In DNA form, the CDR3 reads TGCGCCAGCAGCTTGGAACCGGGGGGCTTGACAGATACGCAGTATTTT.

The table lists this clonotype with a few counts. A read error may explain this, as a much larger clone is one base away. This sequence joins TRBV28 and TRBJ2-7, with 9 bases lining up with TRBD1. V gave up 6 bases and J gave up 3 bases; unmatched junction bases: 3. Germline assignment: CDR1 MDHEN and CDR2 SYDVKM. The CDR3 spans 13 residues. The CDR3 DNA reads as TGTGCCAGCAGACCGGGACAGGGCTACGAGCAGTACTTC. Translation gives CASRPGQGYEQYF.

The chain joins TRBV7-9 to TRBJ2-3; TRBD2 matches 9 bases. J gave up 0 bases and V 2 bases, and 3 bases lay outside the gene matches. Germline CDR1 is SEHNR and CDR2 is FQNEAQ (reference sequence). The CDR3 length is 16 residues. This CDR3 reads CASSLYLAGSTDTQYF. The CDR3 coding sequence is TGTGCCAGCAGCTTATACCTAGCGGGGAGCACAGATACGCAGTATTTT.

The chain carries TRBV5-1 and TRBJ2-7; 14 nucleotides line up with TRBD2. The last part of the DNA fits TRBJ2-5 better; the J call may be wrong. The CDR3 is made up of 19 amino acids. Per the germline V gene, CDR1 is SGHRS and CDR2 is YFSETQ. Here the CDR3 DNA reads TGCGCCAGCAGCTTGGCCCAGGGACTAGCGGGAGTGAGGTCAGAGACCCAGTACTTC. Translating it yields CASSLAQGLAGVRSETQYF.